The 28 T cell receptor beta chains listed next were all sequenced from one sample in a study of shared clonotypes between healthy human individuals. The method was immunoSEQ multiplex PCR; TCRdb's version includes in-frame clones alone and lacks a portion of them. The sample has around 2,000,000 clones, 85% to 95% seen once; the top ten hold roughly 0.13%. Sequencing input: naive CD4+ T cells sorted from blood. Subset meaning: CD45RA+ positively selected. These receptors came from a young man in good health.

This chain joins TRBV11-1 and TRBJ2-5; D gene ambiguous. This CDR3 is built from 15 residues. The germline gives CDR1 SGHAT, CDR2 FQDESV (reference sequence). V shed 3 bases and J shed 4 bases, with 15 bases lying between them. The CDR3 coding sequence is TGTGCCAGCAGCTTCCGGATCGGGTATGGAGAGACCCAGTACTTC. Encoded protein: CASSFRIGYGETQYF.

The rearrangement joins TRBV19 to TRBJ2-2; 10 nucleotides line up with TRBD1. Germline V gene sequence: CDR1 LNHDA, CDR2 SQIVND (reference sequence). V lost 7 bases, J lost 7 bases, and 3 bases stayed unmatched. The CDR3 consists of 13 residues. The CDR3 region is CASTRDRGGELFF. As DNA, the CDR3 is TGTGCCAGTACCCGGGACAGGGGCGGGGAGCTGTTTTTT.

The chain couples TRBV5-1 to TRBJ1-1; D gene unclear. The V gene's germline CDR1 is SGHRS and CDR2 YFSETQ. The germline V and J ends were trimmed by 0 bases and 3 bases, with 6 bases remaining between them. The CDR3 covers 13 residues. The chain's CDR3 is CASSLGADTEAFF. CDR3 sequence (DNA): TGCGCCAGCAGCTTGGGGGCGGACACTGAAGCTTTCTTT. The entire variable domain, with the rest obtained from reference TRBV5-1 and TRBJ1-1, is as follows: KAGVTQTPRYLIKTRGQQVTLSCSPISGHRSVSWYQQTPGQGLQFLFEYFSETQRNKGNFPGRFSGRQFSNSRSEMNVSTLELGDSALYLCASSLGADTEAFFGQGTRLTVV.

The chain carries TRBV6-5 and TRBJ2-2; D is uncertain. The CDR3 is 11 amino acids. Trimming removed 7 bases at V and 7 bases at J, with 7 bases between. The germline V gene has CDR1 MNHEY and CDR2 SVGAGI. The CDR3 bases are TGTGCCAGCAAGTCCGGCGGGGAGCTGTTTTTT. It encodes CASKSGGELFF.

The rearrangement uses TRBV10-2 and TRBJ2-7, with 10 bases matching TRBD1. Germline CDR1 reads WSHSY; CDR2 reads SAAADI. After removal of 5 bases from V and 6 bases from J, the junction contained 4 bases not matched to a gene. This CDR3 comprises 13 residues. DNA for the CDR3: TGCGCCAGCAGTTCCGGGACAGGGGTCGAGCAGTACTTC. It encodes CASSSGTGVEQYF.

Remarks on this clone: This same CDR3 is encoded by further DNA sequences in the sample. This chain joins TRBV11-2 and TRBJ1-1; no firm D call. Trimming cost V 5 bases and J 1 base, with 8 bases left between them. The CDR3 has 13 amino acids. Germline V lookup: CDR1 SGHAT, CDR2 FQNNGV. CDR3 loop: CASSRQENTEAFF. Written as DNA, the CDR3 is TGTGCCAGCAGCCGCCAGGAGAACACTGAAGCTTTCTTT. Full variable domain (remainder filled in from reference TRBV11-2 and TRBJ1-1): EAGVAQSPRYKIIEKRQSVAFWCNPISGHATLYWYQQILGQGPKLLIQFQNNGVVDDSQLPKDRFSAERLKGVDSTLKIQPAKLEDSAVYLCASSRQENTEAFFGQGTRLTVV.

The J gene is TRBJ1-3, the V gene TRBV5-6, with 7 bases matching TRBD1. The CDR3 has 16 residues. Germline CDR1 is SGHDT and CDR2 is YYEEEE. V lost 1 base, J lost 2 bases, and 6 bases stayed unmatched. The chain's CDR3 is CASSLIPTGAGNTIYF. For the CDR3, the DNA is TGTGCCAGCAGCTTGATCCCCACAGGGGCTGGAAACACCATATATTTT.

This chain links TRBV18 with TRBJ2-7; D could derive from TRBD1 or TRBD2 (5 bases each). Germline CDR1 and CDR2: KGHSH and LQKENI. Trimming left V 5 bases short and J 3 bases short, with 20 bases between. CDR3 size: 16 residues. The CDR3 is CASSGLGTSSNYEQYF. The DNA for the CDR3 is TGTGCCAGCTCAGGACTTGGGACCTCTTCCAACTACGAGCAGTACTTC.

J is TRBJ2-2 and V is TRBV9; D gene uncertain. The germline V and J ends were trimmed by 4 bases and 7 bases, with 8 bases remaining between them. Germline-derived CDR1 and CDR2 are SGDLS and YYNGEE. The CDR3 is made up of 12 amino acids. DNA for the CDR3: TGTGCCAGCAGCCCAGGAGTCGGGGAGCTGTTTTTT. Amino acid sequence: CASSPGVGELFF.

The rearrangement joins TRBV6-1 to TRBJ1-2; 9 bases are a match to TRBD1. Per germline, CDR1 MNHNS and CDR2 SASEGT. This CDR3 spans 14 amino acids. V was clipped by 5 bases and J by 1 base; unmatched bases: 2. CDR3 loop: CASSRQGVNYGYTF. CDR3 DNA sequence: TGTGCCAGCAGTCGACAGGGGGTTAACTATGGCTACACCTTC.

This CDR3 reads CASSTLWGASQPQHF. The DNA of the CDR3 is TGTGCCAGCAGCACCTTATGGGGGGCGAGTCAGCCCCAGCATTTT. The V and J genes are TRBV28 and TRBJ1-5, with D possibly being TRBD1 (6 bases). This CDR3 contains 15 residues. The V end lost 6 bases, the J end lost 6 bases, and 18 bases lay between the germline ends. The V gene's germline CDR1 is MDHEN and CDR2 SYDVKM.

The chain links TRBV6-5 to TRBJ1-2; TRBD1 is a possible D gene (5 bases). Per the germline V gene, CDR1 is MNHEY and CDR2 is SVGAGI. Deletions cut 0 bases from V and 0 bases from J, with 8 bases between. This CDR3 is built from 15 residues. The DNA of the CDR3 is TGTGCCAGCAGTTACTCACAGGCGGCTAACTATGGCTACACCTTC. Translation gives CASSYSQAANYGYTF.

This chain links TRBV7-9 with TRBJ2-2; TRBD1 might be the D (5 bases). V lost 1 base and J 0 bases, leaving 6 bases between the germline ends. The CDR3 is 15 residues long. Germline lookup yields CDR1 SEHNR and CDR2 FQNEAQ (reference sequence). The CDR3 sequence is CASSLVQANTGELFF. The CDR3, as DNA: TGTGCCAGCAGCTTAGTACAGGCGAACACCGGGGAGCTGTTTTTT.

This chain connects TRBV2 to TRBJ1-5; D is possibly TRBD1 (5 bases). Germline lookup yields CDR1 SNHLY and CDR2 FYNNEI. V lost 6 bases to trimming and J lost 0 bases, with 12 bases between them. CDR3 length equals 15 residues. The CDR3 DNA reads TGTGCCAGCAGGGGGGAGCACAGTAGCAATCAGCCCCAGCATTTT. It translates to CASRGEHSSNQPQHF. The variable domain in full, completed from reference TRBV2 and TRBJ1-5, reads EPEVTQTPSHQVTQMGQEVILRCVPISNHLYFYWYRQILGQKVEFLVSFYNNEISEKSEIFDDQFSVERPDGSNFTLKIRSTKLEDSAMYFCASRGEHSSNQPQHFGDGTRLSIL.

The chain combines TRBV19 with TRBJ1-1; TRBD1 matches 9 bases. Germline-derived CDR1 and CDR2 are LNHDA and SQIVND (reference sequence). V shed 6 bases, J shed 4 bases, and the junction held 3 bases outside the gene matches. This CDR3 spans 13 amino acids. The DNA for the CDR3 is TGTGCCAGTAGCTTGGACAGGGGCACTGAAGCTTTCTTT. Its translation is CASSLDRGTEAFF. Drawing the rest from reference TRBV19 and TRBJ1-1, the complete variable domain is DGGITQSPKYLFRKEGQNVTLSCEQNLNHDAMYWYRQDPGQGLRLIYYSQIVNDFQKGDIAEGYSVSREKKESFPLTVTSAQKNPTAFYLCASSLDRGTEAFFGQGTRLTVV.

For this clone: This CDR3 is also generated by other DNA sequences in the sample. The V and J genes are TRBV6-5 and TRBJ2-5, with 10 bases that match TRBD2. Per germline, CDR1 MNHEY and CDR2 SVGAGI. The CDR3 consists of 14 residues. Trimming took 6 bases from V and 4 from J; bases not matched to a gene: 5. CDR3 sequence: CASSPGLAAETQYF. The CDR3 DNA reads as TGTGCCAGCAGCCCCGGACTAGCGGCAGAGACCCAGTACTTC.

The chain couples TRBV27 to TRBJ2-2; either TRBD1 or TRBD2 may fit D (6 bases each). Per the germline V gene, CDR1 is MNHEY and CDR2 is SMNVEV (reference sequence). This CDR3 has 16 residues. V lost 5 bases, J lost 1 base, and 14 bases lay in between. The chain's CDR3 is CASSRRGAVNTGELFF. CDR3 bases: TGTGCCAGCAGTCGAAGGGGGGCAGTGAACACCGGGGAGCTGTTTTTT.

As regards this clone: This may be a read error: a much more frequent sequence differs by one nucleotide. The rearrangement uses TRBV30 and TRBJ2-7, with 7 bases that match TRBD2. The CDR3 is made up of 14 amino acids. J gave up 3 bases and V 2 bases, and 7 bases lay outside the gene matches. Germline V gene sequence: CDR1 GTSNPN, CDR2 SVGIG (reference sequence). The CDR3 spells CAWSKDGGIYEQYF. CDR3 nucleotide sequence: TGTGCCTGGAGTAAGGACGGGGGGATCTACGAGCAGTACTTC.

This clone appeared a single time. The chain joins TRBV27 to TRBJ1-3; D might be TRBD1 (6 bases). Germline CDR1 MNHEY, CDR2 SMNVEV (reference sequence). V lost 4 bases and J 0 bases, leaving 28 bases between the germline ends. The CDR3 is made up of 21 amino acids. Written as DNA, the CDR3 is TGTGCCAGCAGTTGGCCCGTTCCTGACCGGGACACTTGGAGCTCTGGAAACACCATATATTTT. Its protein is CASSWPVPDRDTWSSGNTIYF.

Turning to this clone: Other DNA sequences from this sample encode an identical CDR3 as well. The gene calls are TRBV9 and TRBJ2-3; no definite D call. Germline CDR1 SGDLS, CDR2 YYNGEE. Trimming shortened V by 0 bases and J by 0 bases, and 8 bases separated the two germline ends. The CDR3 has 15 amino acids. The CDR3 region is CASSVGTHSTDTQYF. The CDR3 DNA reads as TGTGCCAGCAGCGTAGGGACCCATAGCACAGATACGCAGTATTTT.

The genes are TRBV7-9 and TRBJ1-1, with TRBD1 identical over 7 bases. The CDR3 covers 17 residues. Unmatched junction bases numbered 15, after V lost 7 bases and J lost 1 base. Germline lookup yields CDR1 SEHNR and CDR2 FQNEAQ (reference sequence). The CDR3: CASTTIYAKGANTEAFF. CDR3 DNA sequence: TGTGCCAGCACTACAATATATGCGAAGGGGGCGAACACTGAAGCTTTCTTT. The full variable domain, completed using reference TRBV7-9 and TRBJ1-1, is DTGVSQNPRHKITKRGQNVTFRCDPISEHNRLYWYRQTLGQGPEFLTYFQNEAQLEKSRLLSDRFSAERPKGSFSTLEIQRTEQGDSAMYLCASTTIYAKGANTEAFFGQGTRLTVV.

V and J are TRBV5-4 and TRBJ1-6; TRBD1 matches 7 bases. Germline CDR1 reads SGHNT; CDR2 reads YYREEE (reference sequence). The V and J ends lost 6 bases and 0 bases, in that order; junction bases with no gene match: 12. The CDR3 loop spans 18 amino acids. As DNA, the CDR3 is TGTGCCAGCACCCGGACAGGATTATCAAGCTCCTATAATTCACCCCTCCACTTT. It translates to CASTRTGLSSSYNSPLHF.

V is TRBV18 and J is TRBJ1-5, with D possibly being TRBD1 (5 bases). Germline loops: CDR1 KGHSH, CDR2 LQKENI. V lost 3 bases, J lost 0 bases, and 6 bases lay in between. This CDR3 contains 14 residues. The CDR3 spells CASSPDISNQPQHF. The CDR3 bases are TGTGCCAGCTCACCGGACATTAGCAATCAGCCCCAGCATTTT.

The rearrangement uses TRBV9 and TRBJ2-3, with D perhaps TRBD2 (5 bases). Trimming took 0 bases from V and 5 from J, leaving 10 bases between them. The CDR3 extends over 14 amino acids. Germline CDR1 SGDLS, CDR2 YYNGEE. Here the CDR3 reads CASSVGGQVDTQYF. The DNA for the CDR3 is TGTGCCAGCAGCGTAGGAGGGCAAGTAGATACGCAGTATTTT.

The CDR3 nucleotides read TGTGCCAGTAGGGAGACAGGGGGACGGGACACTGAAGCTTTCTTT. It yields the protein CASRETGGRDTEAFF. The gene calls are TRBV19 and TRBJ1-1; TRBD1 matches at 9 bases. Germline V lookup: CDR1 LNHDA, CDR2 SQIVND (reference sequence). The CDR3 has 15 amino acids. Unmatched junction bases numbered 8, after V lost 6 bases and J lost 3 bases. Full variable domain (remainder filled in from reference TRBV19 and TRBJ1-1): DGGITQSPKYLFRKEGQNVTLSCEQNLNHDAMYWYRQDPGQGLRLIYYSQIVNDFQKGDIAEGYSVSREKKESFPLTVTSAQKNPTAFYLCASRETGGRDTEAFFGQGTRLTVV.

The rearrangement links TRBV11-1 to TRBJ2-3; D is perhaps TRBD2 (5 bases). Germline values: CDR1 SGHAT, CDR2 FQDESV (reference sequence). V was shortened by 1 base and J by 0 bases, with 8 bases between the two germline ends. This CDR3 comprises 15 residues. CDR3 bases: TGTGCCAGCAGCTTAGGAGAGGGTAGCACAGATACGCAGTATTTT. This gives the protein CASSLGEGSTDTQYF.

CDR3 nucleotides: TGTGCCAGCAGTTTAAAGGCGAACTACGAGCAGTACTTC. It codes for CASSLKANYEQYF. The chain recombines TRBV27 with TRBJ2-7; D gene unclear. The ends were cut back, 2 bases at V and 3 bases at J, with 8 bases in the middle. Germline lookup yields CDR1 MNHEY and CDR2 SMNVEV (reference sequence). This CDR3 is 13 amino acids long.

This clone occurred a few times. The J gene is TRBJ1-5, the V gene TRBV19, with TRBD1 matching over 7 bases. Per germline, CDR1 LNHDA and CDR2 SQIVND (reference sequence). V shed 5 bases and J 6 bases; nucleotides not matched to a gene: 7. This CDR3 is built from 14 residues. The CDR3: CASSPTTGTQPQHF. The CDR3, as DNA: TGTGCCAGTAGTCCCACGACAGGGACTCAGCCCCAGCATTTT.